This T cell receptor beta chain was sequenced for a study of blood T cell repertoires in COVID-19. Study overall: Some COVID-19 samples were acute and others convalescent; all came from the United States, Italy and Spain. The analysed material was cDNA or gDNA that came from T cells, B-cell-depleted T cells, or PBMCs.

Authors' data handling: Scientists estimated how many nucleated cells there were by amplifying reference gene primers. Produced via immunoSEQ multiplex PCR; TCRdb's table is partial and in-frame only. V and J calls and clone size are as listed in that table; D and trimming were resolved from the DNA. Of 310,000 or so clones listed, 75% to 90% are singletons. CDR3 size: 13 residues. The V segment lost 5 bases and the J segment 4 bases; nucleotides outside the gene matches: 5. Germline V gene sequence: CDR1 MDHEN, CDR2 SYDVKM. This chain uses TRBV28 with TRBJ2-7; 7 bases match TRBD1. Sequenced: peripheral blood. The clonotype was recovered from a woman in her twenties or thirties who had recovered from COVID-19. The DNA of the CDR3 is TGTGCCAGCAGTCCCCACAGGGGATACGAGCAGTACTTC. This translates into CASSPHRGYEQYF.